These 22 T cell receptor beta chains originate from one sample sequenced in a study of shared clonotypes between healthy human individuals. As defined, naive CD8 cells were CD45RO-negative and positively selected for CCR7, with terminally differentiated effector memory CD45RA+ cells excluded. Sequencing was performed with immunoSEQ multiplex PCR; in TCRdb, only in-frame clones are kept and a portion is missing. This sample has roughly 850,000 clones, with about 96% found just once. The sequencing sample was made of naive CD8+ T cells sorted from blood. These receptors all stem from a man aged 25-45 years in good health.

Here the CDR3 DNA reads TGTGCCAGCAGCTTAGATTTAGGGACTAGCGGGATCACAGATACGCAGTATTTT. Encoded protein: CASSLDLGTSGITDTQYF. The gene calls are TRBV7-2 and TRBJ2-3, with 13 bases aligning to TRBD2. Germline V gene lookup returns CDR1 SGHTA and CDR2 FQGNSA. The CDR3 sequence is 18 residues long. With 1 base clipped from V and 2 bases from J, the junction kept 6 bases outside the gene matches.

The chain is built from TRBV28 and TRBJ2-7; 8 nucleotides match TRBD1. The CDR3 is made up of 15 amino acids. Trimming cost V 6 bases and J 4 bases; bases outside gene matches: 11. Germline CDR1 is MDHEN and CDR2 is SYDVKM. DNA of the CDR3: TGTGCCAGCAGGCGAAAACCAGGGGGCGCGTACGAGCAGTACTTC. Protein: CASRRKPGGAYEQYF.

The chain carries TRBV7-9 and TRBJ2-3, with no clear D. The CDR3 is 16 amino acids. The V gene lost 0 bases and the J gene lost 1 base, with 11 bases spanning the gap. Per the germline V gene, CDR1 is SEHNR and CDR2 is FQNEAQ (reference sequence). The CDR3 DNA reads TGTGCCAGCAGCTTAGCCCCATCGAGAGGCACAGATACGCAGTATTTT. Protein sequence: CASSLAPSRGTDTQYF. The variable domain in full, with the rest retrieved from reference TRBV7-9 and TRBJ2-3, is DTGVSQNPRHKITKRGQNVTFRCDPISEHNRLYWYRQTLGQGPEFLTYFQNEAQLEKSRLLSDRFSAERPKGSFSTLEIQRTEQGDSAMYLCASSLAPSRGTDTQYFGPGTRLTVL.

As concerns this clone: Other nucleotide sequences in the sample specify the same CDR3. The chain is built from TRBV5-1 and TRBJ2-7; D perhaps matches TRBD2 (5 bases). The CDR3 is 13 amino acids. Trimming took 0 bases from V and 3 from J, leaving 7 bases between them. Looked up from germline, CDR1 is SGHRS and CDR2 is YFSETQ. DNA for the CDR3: TGCGCCAGCAGCTTGGGACTAAACTACGAGCAGTACTTC. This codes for CASSLGLNYEQYF.

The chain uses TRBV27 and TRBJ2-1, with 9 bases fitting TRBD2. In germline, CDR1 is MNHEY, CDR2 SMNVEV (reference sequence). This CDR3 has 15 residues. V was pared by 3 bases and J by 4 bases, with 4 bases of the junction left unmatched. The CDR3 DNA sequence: TGTGCCAGCAGTTTGCGGGAGGGGACTTACAATGAGCAGTTCTTC. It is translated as CASSLREGTYNEQFF.

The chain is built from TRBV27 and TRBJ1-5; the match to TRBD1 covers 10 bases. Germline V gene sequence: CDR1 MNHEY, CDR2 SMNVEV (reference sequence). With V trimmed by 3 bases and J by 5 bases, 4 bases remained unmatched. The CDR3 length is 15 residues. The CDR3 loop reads CASSLGTGADQPQHF. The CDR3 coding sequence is TGTGCCAGCAGTTTGGGGACAGGGGCGGATCAGCCCCAGCATTTT.

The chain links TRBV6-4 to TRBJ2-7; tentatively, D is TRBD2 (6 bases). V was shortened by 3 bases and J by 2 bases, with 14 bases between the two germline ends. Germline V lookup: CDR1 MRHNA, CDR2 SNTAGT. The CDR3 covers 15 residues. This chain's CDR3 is CASSEYLGLPYEQYF. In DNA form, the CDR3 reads TGTGCCAGCAGTGAATATTTGGGACTGCCCTACGAGCAGTACTTC.

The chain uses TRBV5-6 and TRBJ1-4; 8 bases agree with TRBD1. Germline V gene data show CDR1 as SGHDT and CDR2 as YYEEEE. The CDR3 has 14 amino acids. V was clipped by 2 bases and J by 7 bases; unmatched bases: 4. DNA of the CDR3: TGTGCCAGCAGCTTACAGGGGGGTCTTGAAAAACTGTTTTTT. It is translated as CASSLQGGLEKLFF.

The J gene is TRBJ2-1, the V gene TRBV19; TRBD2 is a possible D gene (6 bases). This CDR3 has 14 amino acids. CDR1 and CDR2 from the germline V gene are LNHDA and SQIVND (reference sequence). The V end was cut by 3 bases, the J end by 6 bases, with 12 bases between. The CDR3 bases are TGTGCCAGTAGTATCACGGGAGTAGGCAATGAGCAGTTCTTC. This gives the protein CASSITGVGNEQFF.

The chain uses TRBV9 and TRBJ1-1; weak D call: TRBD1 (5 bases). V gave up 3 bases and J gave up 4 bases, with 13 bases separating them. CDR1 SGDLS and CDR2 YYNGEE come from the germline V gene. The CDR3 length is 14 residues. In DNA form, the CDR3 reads TGTGCCAGCAGCGCCCCGTCGGGGGGCACTGAAGCTTTCTTT. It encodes CASSAPSGGTEAFF. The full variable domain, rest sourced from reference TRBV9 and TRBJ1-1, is DSGVTQTPKHLITATGQRVTLRCSPRSGDLSVYWYQQSLDQGLQFLIQYYNGEERAKGNILERFSAQQFPDLHSELNLSSLELGDSALYFCASSAPSGGTEAFFGQGTRLTVV.

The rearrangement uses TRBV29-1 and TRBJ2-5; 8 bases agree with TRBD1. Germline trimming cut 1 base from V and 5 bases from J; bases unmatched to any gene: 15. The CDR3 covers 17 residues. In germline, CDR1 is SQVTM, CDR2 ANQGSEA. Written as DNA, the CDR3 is TGCAGCGTTGAAGGAACCGTGACAGGGGCTATCGCGGAGACCCAGTACTTC. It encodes CSVEGTVTGAIAETQYF.

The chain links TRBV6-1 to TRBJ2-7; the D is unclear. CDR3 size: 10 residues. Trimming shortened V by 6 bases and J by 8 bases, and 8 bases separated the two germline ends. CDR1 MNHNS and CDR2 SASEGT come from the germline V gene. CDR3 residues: CASREYKQYF. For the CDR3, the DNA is TGTGCCAGCAGGGAATATAAGCAGTACTTC.

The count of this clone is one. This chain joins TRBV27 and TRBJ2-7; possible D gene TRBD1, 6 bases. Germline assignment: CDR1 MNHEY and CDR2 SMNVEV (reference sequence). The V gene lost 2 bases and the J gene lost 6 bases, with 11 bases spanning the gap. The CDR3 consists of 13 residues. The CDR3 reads CASSLAGAGEQYF. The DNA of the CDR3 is TGTGCCAGCAGTTTAGCAGGGGCAGGCGAGCAGTACTTC.

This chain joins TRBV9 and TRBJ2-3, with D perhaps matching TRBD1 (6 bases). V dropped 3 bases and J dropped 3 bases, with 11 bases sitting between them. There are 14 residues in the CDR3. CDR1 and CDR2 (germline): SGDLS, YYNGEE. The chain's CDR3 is CASSDYRETDTQYF. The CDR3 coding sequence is TGTGCCAGCAGCGACTACAGGGAAACAGATACGCAGTATTTT.

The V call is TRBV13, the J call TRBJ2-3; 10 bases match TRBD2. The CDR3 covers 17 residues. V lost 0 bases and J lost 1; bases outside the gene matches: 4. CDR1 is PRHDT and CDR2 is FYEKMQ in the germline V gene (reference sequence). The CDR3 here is CASSLGFSGRGTDTQYF. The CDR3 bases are TGTGCCAGCAGCTTAGGTTTCAGCGGGAGGGGCACAGATACGCAGTATTTT.

The DNA for the CDR3 is TGCGCCAGCAGCTTGGCACAAGCGCCCTCCTACGAGCAGTACTTC. It is translated as CASSLAQAPSYEQYF. The chain couples TRBV5-1 to TRBJ2-7; D remains unclear. This CDR3 has 15 residues. The V end was cut by 0 bases, the J end by 0 bases, with 10 bases between. Germline CDR1 and CDR2: SGHRS and YFSETQ. The variable domain in full, completed from reference TRBV5-1 and TRBJ2-7, reads KAGVTQTPRYLIKTRGQQVTLSCSPISGHRSVSWYQQTPGQGLQFLFEYFSETQRNKGNFPGRFSGRQFSNSRSEMNVSTLELGDSALYLCASSLAQAPSYEQYFGPGTRLTVT.

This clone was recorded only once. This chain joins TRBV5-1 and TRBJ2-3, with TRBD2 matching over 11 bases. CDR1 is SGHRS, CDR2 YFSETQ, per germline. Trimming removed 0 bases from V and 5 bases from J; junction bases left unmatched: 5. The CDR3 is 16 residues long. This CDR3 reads CASSLDYTSGRDTQYF. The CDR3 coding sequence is TGCGCCAGCAGCTTGGATTATACTAGCGGGAGAGATACGCAGTATTTT.

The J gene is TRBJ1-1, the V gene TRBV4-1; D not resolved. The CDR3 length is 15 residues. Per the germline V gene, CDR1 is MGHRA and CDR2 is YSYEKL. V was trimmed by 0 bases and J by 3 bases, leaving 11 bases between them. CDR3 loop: CASSQETGLDTEAFF. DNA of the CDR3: TGCGCCAGCAGCCAAGAAACGGGCCTGGACACTGAAGCTTTCTTT.

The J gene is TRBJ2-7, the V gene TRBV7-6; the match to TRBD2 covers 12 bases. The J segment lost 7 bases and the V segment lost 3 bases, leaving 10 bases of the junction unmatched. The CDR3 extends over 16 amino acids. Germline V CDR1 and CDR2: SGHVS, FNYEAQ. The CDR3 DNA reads TGTGCCAGCAGCTTGGGGACTAGCGGGCTGGCTACGGAGCAGTACTTC. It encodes CASSLGTSGLATEQYF.

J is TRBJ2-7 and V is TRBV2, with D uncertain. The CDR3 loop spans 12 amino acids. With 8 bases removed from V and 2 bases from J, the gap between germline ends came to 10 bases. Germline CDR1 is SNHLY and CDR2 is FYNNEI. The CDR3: CASQDEPYEQYF. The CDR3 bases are TGTGCCAGCCAGGACGAGCCCTACGAGCAGTACTTC.

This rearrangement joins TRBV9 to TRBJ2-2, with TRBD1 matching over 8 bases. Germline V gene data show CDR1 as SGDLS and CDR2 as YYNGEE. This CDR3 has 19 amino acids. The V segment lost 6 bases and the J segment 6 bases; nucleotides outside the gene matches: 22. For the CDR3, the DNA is TGTGCCAGCACCCAAGAGGGGGGACCGGGACAGGTGTTCCCCGGGGAGCTGTTTTTT. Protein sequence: CASTQEGGPGQVFPGELFF.

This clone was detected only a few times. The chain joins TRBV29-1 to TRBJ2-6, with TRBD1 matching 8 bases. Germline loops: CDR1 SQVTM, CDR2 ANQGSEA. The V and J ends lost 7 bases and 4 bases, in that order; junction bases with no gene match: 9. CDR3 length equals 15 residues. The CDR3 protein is CSAQGEENGANVLTF. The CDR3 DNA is TGCAGCGCACAGGGGGAGGAAAACGGGGCCAACGTCCTGACTTTC. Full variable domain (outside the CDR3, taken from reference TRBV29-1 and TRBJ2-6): SAVISQKPSRDICQRGTSLTIQCQVDSQVTMMFWYRQQPGQSLTLIATANQGSEATYESGFVIDKFPISRPNLTFSTLTVSNMSPEDSSIYLCSAQGEENGANVLTFGAGSRLTVL.